This is a list of T cell receptor beta chains from one sample in a study of response to subunit inactivated influenza vaccine. TCRdb independently ran MiXCR on the RT-PCR reads; one entry per CDR3 protein. Found here are some 800,000 distinct CDR3 sequences, 21% of them singletons; the top ten hold roughly 10%. The specimen comprised PBMCs from blood, sampled roughly 5 days after vaccination. The receptors stem from a man between 45 and 60 years old who received an inactivated influenza vaccine. Both conserved end residues are part of each CDR3. Each record gives: clone size, J gene, V gene, D gene, CDR3 protein, CDR3 DNA. The D gene is left open where the match is weak. Clone size, where shown, is once, few, many, or a class for clones that have expanded.

- TRBJ1-5 TRBV2 - CASSQGKGGQPQHF TGTGCCAGCAGCCAGGGCAAGGGGGGACAGCCCCAGCATTTT
- TRBJ2-5 TRBV20-1 - CSASEWAEETQYF TGCAGTGCTAGTGAATGGGCCGAAGAGACCCAGTACTTC
few TRBJ1-6 TRBV5-1 - CASSLGAGDSPLHF TGCGCCAGCAGCTTGGGCGCGGGGGACTCACCCCTCCACTTT
- TRBJ2-3 TRBV11-2 TRBD1 CASSSPRQGASTDTQYF TGTGCCAGCAGCTCCCCACGCCAGGGGGCGAGCACAGATACGCAGTATTTT
few TRBJ1-5 TRBV25-1 TRBD1 CASRQTGRDQPQHF TGTGCCAGCAGGCAGACAGGGCGGGACCAGCCCCAGCATTTT
many TRBJ2-3 TRBV20-1 TRBD2 CSAKRTSGTRGADTQYF TGCAGTGCAAAGAGGACTAGCGGGACCCGAGGGGCAGATACGCAGTATTTT
- TRBJ2-2 TRBV20-1 - CSATRSGELFF TGCAGTGCTACAAGATCCGGGGAGCTGTTTTTT
- TRBJ2-7 TRBV7-2 - CASSLGGVGGYEQYF TGTGCCAGCAGCTTAGGCGGAGTGGGAGGTTACGAGCAGTACTTC
- TRBJ2-1 TRBV20-1 - CSYREGRNEQFF TGCAGCTACAGGGAAGGGAGGAATGAGCAGTTCTTC
- TRBJ1-3 TRBV10-3 - CAISQGSSGNTIYF TGTGCCATCAGTCAGGGGTCCTCTGGAAACACCATATATTTT
many TRBJ2-3 TRBV20-1 TRBD2 CSARRGGGNTDTQYF TGCAGTGCCCGGAGGGGCGGGGGTAACACAGATACGCAGTATTTT
few TRBJ2-2 TRBV12-3/TRBV12-4 - CASSPYGANTGELFF TGTGCCAGCAGCCCATATGGCGCGAACACCGGGGAGCTGTTTTTT
few TRBJ2-5 TRBV5-6 - CASSLRDYQETQYF TGTGCCAGCAGCCTTCGGGATTATCAAGAGACCCAGTACTTC
- TRBJ1-6 TRBV4-2 TRBD1 CASSQDSQGGSPLHF TGTGCCAGCAGCCAAGATAGCCAGGGGGGTTCACCCCTCCACTTT
few TRBJ2-1 TRBV4-3 - CASSQVFIVRGGEQFF TGCGCCAGCAGCCAAGTTTTTATTGTAAGGGGGGGTGAGCAGTTCTTC
- TRBJ2-1 TRBV5-1 - CASSEASGLEQFF TGCGCCAGCAGCGAGGCAAGCGGGCTAGAGCAGTTCTTC
few TRBJ2-7 TRBV4-2 - CASSQDSFPRGYEQYF TGTGCCAGCAGCCAAGACTCCTTTCCTAGGGGATACGAGCAGTACTTC
few TRBJ2-1 TRBV25-1 TRBD2 CASSESIRGGYNEQFF TGTGCCAGCAGTGAATCCATTCGGGGGGGCTACAATGAGCAGTTCTTC
- TRBJ1-6 TRBV5-1 - CASSNVTNSPLHF TGCGCCAGCAGCAACGTGACTAATTCACCCCTCCACTTT
few TRBJ2-2 TRBV12-3/TRBV12-4 - CASGVTNTGELFF TGTGCCAGCGGAGTTACGAACACCGGGGAGCTGTTTTTT
few TRBJ2-5 TRBV29-1 - CSVFPDIETQYF TGCAGCGTTTTTCCCGACATTGAGACCCAGTACTTC
- TRBJ2-4 TRBV10-2 TRBD1 CASSGRDRDGKNIQYF TGCGCCAGCAGTGGGCGGGACAGGGACGGCAAAAACATTCAGTACTTC
- TRBJ2-5 TRBV18 - CASSPPGGQQTQYF TGTGCCAGCTCACCACCGGGGGGGCAACAGACCCAGTACTTC
- TRBJ2-7 TRBV28 TRBD1 CASRTATGGGEQYF TGTGCCAGTCGAACCGCGACAGGGGGAGGTGAGCAGTACTTC
- TRBJ2-7 TRBV12-3/TRBV12-4 TRBD1 CASSVDRGFDEQYF TGTGCCAGCAGTGTGGACAGGGGGTTCGACGAGCAGTACTTC
- TRBJ2-1 TRBV7-8 TRBD2 CASSLARPGRGNEQFF TGTGCCAGCAGCTTAGCGCGGCCAGGGAGGGGAAATGAGCAGTTCTTC
few TRBJ2-7 TRBV7-3 TRBD1 CASSLKEGQGIYEQYF TGTGCCAGCAGCTTAAAGGAAGGACAGGGGATCTACGAGCAGTACTTC
- TRBJ2-1 TRBV7-2 - CASSSQIDNEQFF TGTGCCAGCAGCTCGCAGATAGACAATGAGCAGTTCTTC
- TRBJ2-7 TRBV15 TRBD1 CATRSGQGSHEQYF TGTGCCACCAGATCGGGACAGGGGTCCCACGAGCAGTACTTC
- TRBJ1-6 TRBV20-1 - CSAREAGRKNSPLHF TGCAGTGCGCGGGAGGCGGGACGTAAGAATTCACCCCTCCACTTT
few TRBJ2-2 TRBV5-1 - CASRGKYPTGELFF TGCGCCAGCAGGGGGAAATACCCCACCGGGGAGCTGTTTTTT
- TRBJ2-7 TRBV18 TRBD1 CASSPVGQLYEQYF TGTGCCAGCTCACCTGTGGGACAGCTCTACGAGCAGTACTTC
few TRBJ2-3 TRBV7-6 - CASSRYDRGDTQYF TGTGCCAGCAGCCGTTACGACCGTGGGGATACGCAGTATTTT
- TRBJ2-3 TRBV4-2 - CASSPGEGIDRTDTQYF TGTGCCAGCAGCCCGGGCGAGGGGATCGATCGCACAGATACGCAGTATTTT
- TRBJ2-3 TRBV5-1 - CASKPGGAQTDTQYF TGCGCCAGCAAGCCTGGGGGGGCGCAGACAGATACGCAGTATTTT
few TRBJ2-1 TRBV20-1 - CSARDPGPQVHEQFF TGCAGTGCTAGGGACCCGGGACCCCAAGTGCATGAGCAGTTCTTC
- TRBJ1-6 TRBV5-5 - CASSPSVVENSPLHF TGTGCCAGCAGCCCATCGGTGGTGGAAAATTCACCCCTCCACTTT
few TRBJ2-5 TRBV7-2 - CASSPGRALRQETQYF TGTGCCAGCAGCCCCGGCAGGGCCCTACGACAAGAGACCCAGTACTTC
many TRBJ2-7 TRBV4-3 TRBD1 CASSLVRQGEQYF TGCGCCAGCAGCCTTGTTAGACAGGGCGAGCAGTACTTC